This T cell receptor (beta chain) was captured by sequencing in a study of cytomegalovirus exposure and HLA in healthy donors. Overall study findings and caveats: An Asian-associated ancestry cluster reportedly showed fewer N-insertions than the roughly 670-donor mean in a later analysis.

PCR employed 60 Vbeta and 13 Jbeta primers. Profiling relied on immunoSEQ multiplex PCR, and the TCRdb table lists in-frame clones only, not all of them. The sample holds some 150,000 clones, approximately 60% seen once. With regard to this clone: What it recognizes is unknown.

The germline V and J ends were trimmed by 2 bases and 0 bases, with 10 bases remaining between them. CDR3 length: 14 residues. Germline CDR1 reads GTSNPN; CDR2 reads SVGIG (reference sequence). This chain links TRBV30 with TRBJ1-1; tentative D call: TRBD1 (6 bases). The sequenced material came from PBMCs. The sequence was obtained from a woman aged 40 to 50 in good health and CMV-seronegative. The CDR3 region is CAWSLGQLNTEAFF. The CDR3 DNA reads as TGTGCCTGGAGTCTGGGACAACTGAACACTGAAGCTTTCTTT.